This TCR beta chain was recorded in a study of shared clonotypes between healthy human individuals. Germline V lookup: CDR1 SNHLY, CDR2 FYNNEI. V lost 2 bases to trimming and J lost 7 bases, with 20 bases between them. This CDR3 is built from 16 residues. Concerning this clone: Its antigen remains unidentified.

TCRdb's copy holds only in-frame clones and misses some; the assay was immunoSEQ multiplex PCR. The sample holds some 500,000 clones, roughly 95% seen once. Study-wide findings and caveats: Rarefaction analysis demonstrated incomplete sorted-subset sequencing notwithstanding large depth.

This sequence joins TRBV2 and TRBJ1-2; TRBD1 is a possible D gene (6 bases). What was sequenced was naive CD4+ T cells sorted from blood. Noted subset: CD45RA+ positively selected. The TCR sequence derives from a woman aged 25 to 39 in good health. The CDR3 is CASSENSLTGLRGYTF. CDR3 sequence (DNA): TGTGCCAGCAGTGAAAACTCTCTGACAGGCCTACGTGGCTACACCTTC.